This TCR beta chain was identified during a study of glioma-infiltrating T cells. Notes on the study in general: CDR3 overlap between tissue and blood was very small. Tissue-blood divergence was below expectation in non-neoplastic patients, above in gliomas.

Note on this clonotype: The antigen is unknown. A junction end diverges from the germline sequence, so it may reflect a read error.

The CDR3 runs 16 residues. In germline, CDR1 is MNHEY, CDR2 SVGEGT. TCR alpha and beta CDR3 regions were amplified from RNA using iRepertoire nested multiplex PCR. Input was roughly 100-450 ng of tissue mRNA or PBMC total RNA. TCRdb called the multiplex PCR reads again in MiXCR, with one record for every CDR3 protein. The table shows about 180,000 distinct CDR3 sequences, with around 40% occurring only once. The sequence derives from a human donor with low-grade glioma or glioblastoma, undergoing nonglioma brain surgery, or in good health (not recorded which). Sequencing was done on a sample of glioma tissue, nonneoplastic brain tissue, or PBMCs (not recorded which). This chain connects TRBV6-2 or TRBV6-3 to TRBJ2-3; D gene uncertain. As DNA, the CDR3 is TGTGCCAGCAGTTACGGACCCACTTCGGGCGCAGATGCGCAATATTTT. It codes for CASSYGPTSGADAQYF.